The 29 T cell receptor beta chains below all came from one sample that was sequenced in a study of identical twins. TCRdb itself ran the 5' RACE reads through MiXCR, one entry per CDR3 protein. This table holds 510,000 or so distinct CDR3 sequences, roughly 15% found once. These sequences were also reported in another study, on yellow fever vaccine responses in identical twins.

Sample: CD4+ T cells sorted from blood. The receptor set was obtained from a woman under 30 in good health.

This clonotype was detected only a few times. This chain uses TRBV9 with TRBJ2-7, with D possibly matching TRBD1 (6 bases). The CDR3 length is 15 residues. V gave up 4 bases and J gave up 3 bases, with 17 bases separating them. Germline CDR1 reads SGDLS; CDR2 reads YYNGEE. CDR3 in amino acids: CASSPSGDRYYEQYF. The CDR3 nucleotides are TGTGCCAGCAGCCCCTCCGGCGACAGGTACTACGAGCAGTACTTC.

The V and J genes are TRBV10-3 and TRBJ2-2, with D possibly TRBD1 on 5 matching bases. Germline V gene sequence: CDR1 ENHRY, CDR2 SYGVKD. The CDR3 spans 21 residues. Trimming stripped 1 base from V and 0 bases from J, with 24 bases between. The CDR3 nucleotides are TGTGCCATCAGTGAGTGGCCCGCTATGGGTGGAGACAGCGCGAACACCGGGGAGCTGTTTTTT. This sequence encodes CAISEWPAMGGDSANTGELFF.

This clonotype was counted ten times or more. V gene TRBV24-1 combines with J gene TRBJ2-3; D unresolved. V was pared by 5 bases and J by 2 bases, with 10 bases between. The CDR3 covers 14 residues. The germline V gene encodes CDR1 KGHDR and CDR2 SFDVKD. Here the CDR3 DNA reads TGTGCCACCAGTGTGGGAATTTCCACAGATACGCAGTATTTT. It codes for CATSVGISTDTQYF.

This clonotype was found a few times. V usage is TRBV5-1 and J usage is TRBJ1-1; the D gene is possibly TRBD1 (6 bases). Trimming shortened V by 3 bases and J by 3 bases, and 12 bases separated the two germline ends. The CDR3 extends over 14 amino acids. Germline loops: CDR1 SGHRS, CDR2 YFSETQ. In DNA form, the CDR3 reads TGCGCCAGCAGCTATTCGACAGGATACACTGAAGCTTTCTTT. Its protein is CASSYSTGYTEAFF.

The V call is TRBV12-3 or TRBV12-4, the J call TRBJ1-1; 7 bases line up with TRBD1. After removal of 11 bases from V and 1 base from J, the junction contained 10 bases not matched to a gene. This CDR3 contains 14 residues. The CDR3 loop is CAVTRRTGNTEAFF. The CDR3 region has the DNA TGTGCCGTTACCCGACGGACAGGGAACACTGAAGCTTTCTTT.

The genes are TRBV14 and TRBJ2-5; D is unclear. In germline, CDR1 is SGHDN, CDR2 FVKESK. There are 15 residues in the CDR3. With 3 bases removed from V and 5 bases from J, the gap between germline ends came to 16 bases. The CDR3 spells CASSQKGFGQETQYF. DNA for the CDR3: TGTGCCAGCAGCCAGAAGGGATTTGGCCAGGAGACCCAGTACTTC.

This clonotype was picked up one time. The rearrangement joins TRBV28 to TRBJ2-1; 14 nucleotides agree with TRBD2. The CDR3 sequence is 15 residues long. Germline V gene sequence: CDR1 MDHEN, CDR2 SYDVKM. V gave up 7 bases and J gave up 8 bases; unmatched junction bases: 7. The CDR3 bases are TGTGCCAGCACCTTCGGGGGACTAGCGGGAGATGAGCAGTTCTTC. Translating it yields CASTFGGLAGDEQFF.

This clonotype was observed a few times. The rearrangement uses TRBV7-2 and TRBJ2-1; 11 nucleotides match TRBD2. Germline trimming cut 5 bases from V and 6 bases from J; bases unmatched to any gene: 6. This CDR3 region has 15 residues. Per germline, CDR1 SGHTA and CDR2 FQGNSA. The CDR3 spells CASSTGLAGPNEQFF. For the CDR3, the DNA is TGTGCCAGCAGCACCGGACTAGCGGGCCCCAATGAGCAGTTCTTC.

This clonotype has only a few counts. CDR3 coding DNA: TGTGCCAGCAGGCGTAAATCACTAGCGGGAGGGCCCGGCGGGGAGCTGTTTTTT. Encoded protein: CASRRKSLAGGPGGELFF. This chain links TRBV12-3 or TRBV12-4 with TRBJ2-2, with 13 bases aligning to TRBD2. V shed 6 bases and J 7 bases; nucleotides not matched to a gene: 14. The CDR3 is 18 residues long.

In its sample, this clonotype was seen a few times. The rearrangement uses TRBV25-1 and TRBJ2-5, with D unclear. Germline V gene lookup returns CDR1 MGHDK and CDR2 SYGVNS. This CDR3 spans 15 amino acids. V lost 2 bases and J lost 0, with 10 bases in between. CDR3 nucleotides: TGTGCCAGCAGTGAACGGGCGTCTAACCAAGAGACCCAGTACTTC. Amino acids: CASSERASNQETQYF.

This clonotype has just a few counts. The chain recombines TRBV20-1 with TRBJ1-1; no definite D call. Trimming stripped 5 bases from V and 3 bases from J, with 13 bases between. Per germline, CDR1 DFQATT and CDR2 SNEGSKA (reference sequence). This CDR3 is 13 amino acids long. CDR3 bases: TGCAGTGCTGGGATCGGCCTTTACACTGAAGCTTTCTTT. This codes for CSAGIGLYTEAFF.

This clonotype occurred once. The chain has TRBV28 and TRBJ2-1, with D unresolved. V lost 4 bases and J lost 9, with 10 bases in between. The germline CDR1 and CDR2 sequences are MDHEN and SYDVKM. The CDR3 consists of 12 residues. The CDR3 region is CASSSFSGEQFF. CDR3 nucleotides: TGTGCCAGCAGTTCCTTCTCCGGTGAGCAGTTCTTC.

This clonotype appeared a few times. The chain has TRBV12-3 or TRBV12-4 and TRBJ2-3; no firm D call. The germline V and J ends were trimmed by 2 bases and 1 base, with 10 bases remaining between them. The CDR3 covers 15 residues. Written as DNA, the CDR3 is TGTGCCAGCAGTTTACCCCGGTTGGGCACAGATACGCAGTATTTT. It specifies CASSLPRLGTDTQYF.

The chain combines TRBV3-1 with TRBJ1-6; 7 bases line up with TRBD1. V gave up 5 bases and J gave up 5 bases; unmatched junction bases: 6. Germline CDR1 reads LGHDT; CDR2 reads YNNKEL (reference sequence). There are 15 residues in the CDR3. The DNA for the CDR3 is TGTGCCAGCAGCGCAACGGGACAGAATAATTCACCCCTCCACTTT. This gives the protein CASSATGQNNSPLHF.

This sequence joins TRBV5-6 and TRBJ2-7; no clear D gene. The ends were cut back, 0 bases at V and 3 bases at J, with 10 bases in the middle. The CDR3 spans 14 residues. Germline loops: CDR1 SGHDT, CDR2 YYEEEE. The CDR3: CASSLAGRNYEQYV. The CDR3 DNA follows: TGTGCCAGCAGCTTGGCCGGGCGGAACTACGAGCAGTACGTC.

This clonotype showed up just a few times. The chain recombines TRBV7-9 with TRBJ1-5, with a tentative D call TRBD1 (6 bases). This CDR3 comprises 14 residues. Germline V CDR1 and CDR2: SEHNR, FQNEAQ (reference sequence). V was shortened by 6 bases and J by 1 base, with 10 bases between the two germline ends. Here the CDR3 reads CASRSGGSNQPQHF. The CDR3 region has the DNA TGTGCCAGCAGGTCCGGGGGCAGCAATCAGCCCCAGCATTTT.

The chain couples TRBV5-1 to TRBJ2-1; 11 bases map to TRBD2. With V trimmed by 2 bases and J by 7 bases, 11 bases remained unmatched. The CDR3 consists of 17 residues. CDR1 and CDR2 from the germline V gene are SGHRS and YFSETQ. The CDR3 protein is CASSFTPGTSGPNEQFF. The CDR3 region has the DNA TGCGCCAGCAGCTTTACCCCCGGGACTAGCGGTCCAAATGAGCAGTTCTTC.

The chain employs TRBV11-2 and TRBJ2-1; 11 bases fit TRBD2. This CDR3 has 14 residues. Trimming cost V 6 bases and J 6 bases; bases outside gene matches: 4. Per the germline V gene, CDR1 is SGHAT and CDR2 is FQNNGV. CDR3 sequence: CASSVAGGLNEQFF. As DNA, the CDR3 is TGTGCCAGCAGTGTAGCGGGGGGGCTCAATGAGCAGTTCTTC.

This clonotype has at least ten counts. This rearrangement joins TRBV5-1 to TRBJ2-1; 7 nucleotides align to TRBD1. The junction had 3 bases not matched to a gene; V was cut back by 0 bases and J by 0 bases. The CDR3 runs to 16 residues. The V gene's germline CDR1 is SGHRS and CDR2 YFSETQ. CDR3 nucleotides: TGCGCCAGCAGCTTGGTAGGGGACAGCTCCTACAATGAGCAGTTCTTC. Amino acids: CASSLVGDSSYNEQFF.

This clonotype was picked up a small number of times. The chain uses TRBV15 and TRBJ2-1; 8 bases line up with TRBD2. V lost 6 bases to trimming and J lost 4 bases; unmatched junction nucleotides: 8. CDR3 length: 15 residues. Germline values: CDR1 LNHNV, CDR2 YYDKDF (reference sequence). As DNA, the CDR3 is TGTGCCACCAGTAGGGGGGCTAGCGGGTACAATGAGCAGTTCTTC. Residues: CATSRGASGYNEQFF.

The chain links TRBV15 to TRBJ1-6; the D gene is possibly TRBD1 (5 bases). The CDR3 covers 12 residues. With 5 bases removed from V and 9 bases from J, the gap between germline ends came to 8 bases. From germline, CDR1 is LNHNV and CDR2 YYDKDF (reference sequence). This CDR3 reads CATSGRGSPLHF. As DNA, the CDR3 is TGTGCCACCAGCGGAAGGGGTTCACCCCTCCACTTT.

This clonotype was detected ten times or more. The V and J genes are TRBV4-2 and TRBJ2-1, with a tentative D call TRBD2 (6 bases). V lost 5 bases and J lost 0, with 11 bases in between. The CDR3 totals 15 residues. Germline-derived CDR1 and CDR2 are LGHNA and YNFKEQ. The CDR3: CASSEAGGSYNEQFF. CDR3 DNA sequence: TGTGCCAGCAGCGAAGCCGGGGGCTCCTACAATGAGCAGTTCTTC.

At least ten counts were recorded for this clonotype. V is TRBV27 and J is TRBJ2-5, with D possibly TRBD1 on 6 matching bases. Between the trimmed V and J ends, which lost 4 bases and 6 bases, there was a span of 15 bases. The germline CDR1 and CDR2 sequences are MNHEY and SMNVEV (reference sequence). There are 14 residues in the CDR3. CDR3 sequence (DNA): TGTGCCAGCAGTTACCGGGCAGGGGAGAAGACCCAGTACTTC. It translates to CASSYRAGEKTQYF.

This clonotype appeared a few times. The J gene is TRBJ2-7, the V gene TRBV7-2; a possible D gene is TRBD2 (5 bases). The V gene's germline CDR1 is SGHTA and CDR2 FQGNSA. Trimming took off 3 bases at V and 4 bases at J, with 22 bases between the two ends. CDR3 length: 17 amino acids. This CDR3 is CASSLSYSNLGLYEQYV. The CDR3 DNA reads TGTGCCAGCAGCTTGTCATACTCCAACCTTGGACTTTACGAGCAGTACGTC.

In regard to this clonotype: Its ends do not fully match the called genes, so a read error is possible. The chain uses TRBV20-1 and TRBJ2-3, with 9 bases that match TRBD2. This CDR3 has 16 amino acids. Germline V gene sequence: CDR1 DFQATT, CDR2 SNEGSKA (reference sequence). The CDR3 nucleotides are TGCTGTGCTAGAGATTATGCTAGCGGGACCCCAGATACGCAGTATTTT. Translation gives CCARDYASGTPDTQYF.

This clonotype showed up just a few times. J is TRBJ2-5 and V is TRBV29-1, with 8 bases lining up with TRBD1. This CDR3 has 14 amino acids. V was clipped by 4 bases and J by 5 bases; unmatched bases: 9. Germline V lookup: CDR1 SQVTM, CDR2 ANQGSEA. The CDR3 region is CSVGRTGFWETQYF. For the CDR3, the DNA is TGCAGCGTTGGACGGACAGGGTTTTGGGAGACCCAGTACTTC.

In this sample, this clonotype turned up many times. The chain carries TRBV12-3 or TRBV12-4 and TRBJ1-5; D gene uncertain. Trimming stripped 2 bases from V and 5 bases from J, with 4 bases between. The length of the CDR3 is 12 residues. Here the CDR3 reads CASSLIDQPQHF. The CDR3 nucleotides are TGTGCCAGCAGTTTAATTGATCAGCCCCAGCATTTT.

The table lists this clonotype with a few counts. This chain joins TRBV11-1 and TRBJ2-1; 15 positions match TRBD2. Germline CDR1 SGHAT, CDR2 FQDESV (reference sequence). V lost 0 bases and J lost 0; bases outside the gene matches: 3. The length of the CDR3 is 19 residues. Here the CDR3 reads CASSLAGTSGRSSYNEQFF. The CDR3 bases are TGTGCCAGCAGCTTAGCTGGGACTAGCGGGAGGAGCTCCTACAATGAGCAGTTCTTC.

V is TRBV29-1 and J is TRBJ2-5; D gene uncertain. V lost 7 bases and J 5 bases, leaving 14 bases between the germline ends. CDR3 size: 12 residues. Germline CDR1 is SQVTM and CDR2 is ANQGSEA. CDR3 coding DNA: TGCAGCGGCAACAGTCCCGGGGAGACCCAGTACTTC. Translated: CSGNSPGETQYF.